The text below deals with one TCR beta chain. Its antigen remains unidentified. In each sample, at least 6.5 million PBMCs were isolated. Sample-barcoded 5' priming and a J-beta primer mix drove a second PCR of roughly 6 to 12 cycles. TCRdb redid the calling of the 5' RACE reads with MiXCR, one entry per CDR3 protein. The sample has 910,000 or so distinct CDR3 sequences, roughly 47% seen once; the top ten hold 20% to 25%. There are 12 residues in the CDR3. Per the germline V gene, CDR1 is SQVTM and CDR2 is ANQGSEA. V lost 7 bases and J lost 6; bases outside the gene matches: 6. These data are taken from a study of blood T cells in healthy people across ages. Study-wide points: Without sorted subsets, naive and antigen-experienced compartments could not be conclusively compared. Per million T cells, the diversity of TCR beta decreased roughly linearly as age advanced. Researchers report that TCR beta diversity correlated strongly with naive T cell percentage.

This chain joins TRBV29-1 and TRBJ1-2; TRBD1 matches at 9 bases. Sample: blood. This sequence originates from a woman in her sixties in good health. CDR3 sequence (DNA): TGCAGCGCAAGGGACAGGGAACATGGCTACACCTTC. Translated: CSARDREHGYTF. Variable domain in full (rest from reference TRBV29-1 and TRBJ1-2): SAVISQKPSRDICQRGTSLTIQCQVDSQVTMMFWYRQQPGQSLTLIATANQGSEATYESGFVIDKFPISRPNLTFSTLTVSNMSPEDSSIYLCSARDREHGYTFGSGTRLTVV.